These T cell receptor beta chains were read from a single sample in a study of OX40 agonist ivuxolimab in advanced cancers. The method was immunoSEQ multiplex PCR; TCRdb's version includes in-frame clones alone and lacks a portion of them. This sample has about 86,000 clones, with around 90% found just once. The source was CD4+ or CD8+ T cells sorted from blood, collected in a trial of the OX40 agonist ivuxolimab. These receptors all come from an adult with an advanced solid tumor such as melanoma, head and neck, liver or kidney cancer. Both conserved end residues are part of each CDR3. The D gene is left open where the match is weak. Rows give clone size only sometimes, using once, few, many, or a class for an expanded clone.

>TRBJ2-1|few|TRBD1|TRBV7-2
TGTGCCAGCAGCCCACAGGGGGCTGCCTCCTACAATGAGCAGTTCTTC
CASSPQGAASYNEQFF
>TRBJ2-7|few|TRBD2|TRBV27
TGTGCCAGCAGTTTACGGCGGGGGGGGACCTACGAGCAGTACTTC
CASSLRRGGTYEQYF
>TRBJ2-1|.|.|TRBV7-9
TGTGCCAGCAGCTTCGACCCCGGCAATGAGCAGTTCTTC
CASSFDPGNEQFF
>TRBJ1-5|once|.|TRBV28
TGTGCCAGCAGTGGGAGGGTGGGAAATCAGCCCCAGCATTTT
CASSGRVGNQPQHF
>TRBJ1-4|few|.|TRBV7-9
TGTGCCAGCAACGGTGGGGGAGCCGAGGAAAAACTGTTTTTT
CASNGGGAEEKLFF
>TRBJ2-1|once|TRBD2|TRBV5-1
TGCGCCAGCAGCTTGGAAATCCTCTGGGGGGGAAATGAGCAGTTCTTC
CASSLEILWGGNEQFF
>TRBJ2-1|.|.|TRBV10-3
TGTGCCATCAGCGAGACACTAGGATCCTCCTACAATGAGCAGTTCTTC
CAISETLGSSYNEQFF
>TRBJ1-1|.|.|TRBV27
TGTGCCAGCAGTTTAGACCTGGGGGGTCGAAACACTGAAGCTTTCTTT
CASSLDLGGRNTEAFF
>TRBJ1-2|.|.|TRBV6-6
TGTGCCAGCAGTTACGAGGGGTGGTACTATGGCTACACCTTC
CASSYEGWYYGYTF
>TRBJ1-2|.|.|TRBV28
TGTGCCAGCAGTTTACACACCGGGGGACGGGATGATTATGGCTACACCTTC
CASSLHTGGRDDYGYTF
>TRBJ2-7|.|.|TRBV5-4
TGTGCCAGCGCTAGACAAGGGCTGCCCAACGAGCAGTACTTC
CASARQGLPNEQYF
>TRBJ1-5|once|TRBD1|TRBV7-2
TGTGCCAGCAGCTTTACAGGGGGTTCGGCTCAGCCCCAGCATTTT
CASSFTGGSAQPQHF
>TRBJ1-2|.|.|TRBV6-4
TGTGCCAGCAGTGACTCGATAGCGGCAATCTATGGCTACACCTTC
CASSDSIAAIYGYTF
>TRBJ2-5|.|TRBD1|TRBV7-9
TGTGCCAGCAGCACCCGGGACAGGGGAGAGACCCAGTACTTC
CASSTRDRGETQYF
>TRBJ2-1|.|.|TRBV7-9
TGTGCCAGCTCTACCCGGCAAGCACCCACCGGAGAGCAGTTCTTC
CASSTRQAPTGEQFF
>TRBJ2-3|once|.|TRBV2
TGTGCCAGCAGGGGTGGTGGGGGCCTACACACAGATACGCAGTATTTT
CASRGGGGLHTDTQYF
>TRBJ2-2|.|.|TRBV4-3
TGCGCCAGCAGCCAAGATCTAAGGGCAGGGACCGGGGAGCTGTTTTTT
CASSQDLRAGTGELFF
>TRBJ2-3|.|.|TRBV5-5
TGTGCCAGCAGCTTGGCCCCTGGGGCAGGGGACACAGATACGCAGTATTTT
CASSLAPGAGDTDTQYF